The rows below give T cell receptor beta chains drawn from one sample of a study of siplizumab effects on memory and regulatory T cells. TCRdb keeps only in-frame clones here, not all; method: immunoSEQ multiplex PCR. The sample lists roughly 100,000 clones; roughly 93% were seen once. Sequencing used CD8+ T cells sorted from blood. Receptors were obtained from a human donor in good health. CDR3s include the opening cysteine and the closing phenylalanine or tryptophan. For some rows the clone size is stated as once, few or many, or as a class when expanded; others skip it.

>TRBV6-5|13|.
CASSLYPGWPQHF
>TRBV9|16|.
CASSPRTGSSYNEQFF
>TRBV10-2|14|.
CASSDRGFGYEQYF
>TRBV5-8|15|.
CASSTRPTGDNEQFF
>TRBV27|18|.
CASSLLEETGAADNEQFF
>TRBV2|15|few
CASSRALGVNTEAFF
>TRBV7-9|18|.
CASSAPLVKQGSWETQYF
>TRBV7-9|15|.
CASSSSIAGEHEQYF
>TRBV4-3|16|once
CASSPELAGSSYEQYF
>TRBV27|15|once
CASSLVNGRSNEQFF
>TRBV7-9|16|.
CASSLGAGVKYNEQFF
>TRBV4-2|19|once
CASSSPPGQGSGRVGGLFF
>TRBV7-6|16|few
CASSSGQGLEGYGYTF
>TRBV27|15|.
CASSLYTGPQETQYF
>TRBV13|15|.
CASSPWGAMNTEAFF
>TRBV19|16|.
CASSISLAGGPGEQYF
>TRBV19|15|.
CASSDGLAGVYEQYF
>TRBV7-9|13|.
CASSSRDRGEQYF
>TRBV2|15|.
CASSEFGRGGDEQFF
>TRBV5-1|13|.
CASSLAGTYEQYF
>TRBV27|18|.
CASSLFPHSGQGSEKLFF
>TRBV11-2|15|once
CASSLETEMNTEAFF
>TRBV9|14|.
CASSVGISSYEQYF
>TRBV30|13|.
CAWSRTGSGEQYF
>TRBV13|15|.
CASSLDRVGEETQYF
>TRBV27|12|.
CASRGDPYEQYF
>TRBV9|13|.
CASSTGTAYEQYF
>TRBV6-5|14|.
CASSYGTSGYEQYF
>TRBV9|16|.
CASSGLGSANTGELFF